These 13 T cell receptor beta chains originate from one sample sequenced in a study of T cell responses to AZD1222 COVID-19 vaccine. Sequencing used immunoSEQ multiplex PCR; TCRdb keeps in-frame clones, though not all of them. The table has approximately 92,000 clones, roughly 93% seen once. Sequenced here: peripheral blood, sampled on day 0 of AZD1222 vaccination. The origin of the receptors is an adult in good health.

In DNA, the CDR3 is TGTGCCAGCAGCGTAGGCAGCCAGCCGGGGTATGGCTACACCTTC. Translated: CASSVGSQPGYGYTF. This chain connects TRBV9 to TRBJ1-2; no clear D. CDR1 is SGDLS and CDR2 is YYNGEE in the germline V gene. Trimming took off 0 bases at V and 5 bases at J, with 14 bases between the two ends. The CDR3 totals 15 residues.

This rearrangement joins TRBV28 to TRBJ1-5, with TRBD1 matching over 8 bases. CDR3 length: 14 amino acids. Germline assignment: CDR1 MDHEN and CDR2 SYDVKM. The J segment lost 5 bases and the V segment lost 7 bases, leaving 7 bases of the junction unmatched. CDR3 amino acids: CASTEYRGDQPQHF. In DNA form, the CDR3 reads TGTGCCAGCACTGAATACAGGGGGGATCAGCCCCAGCATTTT.

The chain carries TRBV6-5 and TRBJ1-1, with 8 bases identical to TRBD1. The CDR3 is 16 residues long. The V gene's germline CDR1 is MNHEY and CDR2 SVGAGI. Trimming removed 4 bases from V and 0 bases from J; junction bases left unmatched: 7. The CDR3 coding sequence is TGTGCCAGCAGTTCCGGACAGGGACTGATGAACACTGAAGCTTTCTTT. The encoded protein is CASSSGQGLMNTEAFF.

The rearrangement uses TRBV5-8 and TRBJ2-1, with 7 bases lining up with TRBD1. This CDR3 is built from 14 residues. After removal of 1 base from V and 8 bases from J, the junction contained 6 bases not matched to a gene. Germline V CDR1 and CDR2: SGHTS, YDEGEE. The CDR3 reads CASSLHRGSDEQFF. CDR3 nucleotide sequence: TGTGCCAGCAGCTTGCACAGGGGTAGCGATGAGCAGTTCTTC.

V and J are TRBV19 and TRBJ1-5; tentatively, D is TRBD1 (5 bases). Trimming left V 4 bases short and J 7 bases short, with 11 bases between. This CDR3 region has 13 residues. The germline gives CDR1 LNHDA, CDR2 SQIVND (reference sequence). The CDR3 protein is CASSKGWDQPQHF. In DNA, the CDR3 is TGTGCCAGTAGTAAAGGGTGGGACCAGCCCCAGCATTTT. Combining the CDR3 with reference TRBV19 and TRBJ1-5 gives the whole variable domain DGGITQSPKYLFRKEGQNVTLSCEQNLNHDAMYWYRQDPGQGLRLIYYSQIVNDFQKGDIAEGYSVSREKKESFPLTVTSAQKNPTAFYLCASSKGWDQPQHFGDGTRLSIL.

The V gene is TRBV4-1, the J gene TRBJ2-7; 7 nucleotides align to TRBD1. Germline-derived CDR1 and CDR2 are MGHRA and YSYEKL. The CDR3 spans 13 residues. Trimming at V came to 4 bases and at J to 3 bases, leaving 3 bases not matched to a gene. CDR3 DNA sequence: TGCGCCAGCAGCCCGACAGGGAACTACGAGCAGTACTTC. This codes for CASSPTGNYEQYF.

CDR3 sequence: CASSLGGAKGAEAFF. In DNA, the CDR3 is TGTGCCAGCAGCTTAGGGGGCGCGAAAGGTGCTGAAGCTTTCTTT. The chain uses TRBV11-2 and TRBJ1-1; maybe TRBD1 (5 bases). CDR1 SGHAT and CDR2 FQNNGV come from the germline V gene. V was shortened by 1 base and J by 6 bases, with 15 bases between the two germline ends. The CDR3 is 15 residues long. The full variable domain, completed using reference TRBV11-2 and TRBJ1-1, is EAGVAQSPRYKIIEKRQSVAFWCNPISGHATLYWYQQILGQGPKLLIQFQNNGVVDDSQLPKDRFSAERLKGVDSTLKIQPAKLEDSAVYLCASSLGGAKGAEAFFGQGTRLTVV.

This chain connects TRBV3-1 (or the pseudogene TRBV3-2) to TRBJ2-3; D is undetermined. Trimming cost V 0 bases and J 1 base, with 17 bases left between them. CDR3 length: 18 residues. Germline V gives CDR1 LGHDT, CDR2 YNNKEL (reference sequence). For the CDR3, the DNA is TGTGCCAGCAGCCAAGATATCTCGGTGGCAGGAGGCACAGATACGCAGTATTTT. The encoded protein is CASSQDISVAGGTDTQYF.

V gene TRBV6-2 or TRBV6-3 combines with J gene TRBJ1-4; TRBD1 matches 8 bases. Germline CDR1 reads MNHEY; CDR2 reads SVGEGT. V trimming: 0 bases; J trimming: 6 bases; junction bases outside the gene matches: 3. CDR3 size: 15 residues. CDR3 residues: CASSYSATGDEKLFF. The CDR3 nucleotides read TGTGCCAGCAGTTACTCCGCGACAGGGGATGAAAAACTGTTTTTT.

The chain links TRBV19 to TRBJ1-2; no definite D call. Germline CDR1 LNHDA, CDR2 SQIVND (reference sequence). V dropped 4 bases and J dropped 8 bases, with 17 bases sitting between them. This CDR3 comprises 14 residues. The CDR3 DNA follows: TGTGCCAGTAGTACCTTCGGGGTGGAAAGCGGCTACACCTTC. Translated: CASSTFGVESGYTF.

The chain carries TRBV3-1 (or the pseudogene TRBV3-2) and TRBJ1-2; maybe TRBD1 (5 bases). The V gene's germline CDR1 is LGHDT and CDR2 YNNKEL (reference sequence). The CDR3 has 17 amino acids. V was trimmed by 4 bases and J by 6 bases, leaving 24 bases between them. As DNA, the CDR3 is TGTGCCAGCAGCCTCCAGGGTCTATCTAACAGTCGGGATGGCTACACCTTC. It yields the protein CASSLQGLSNSRDGYTF.

The chain couples TRBV6-2 or TRBV6-3 to TRBJ1-2; D is perhaps TRBD1 (5 bases). This CDR3 has 15 amino acids. Trimming removed 2 bases at V and 1 base at J, with 11 bases between. The V gene's germline CDR1 is MNHEY and CDR2 SVGEGT. The CDR3 spells CASSYGREINYGYTF. The CDR3 DNA follows: TGTGCCAGCAGTTACGGCAGGGAGATTAACTATGGCTACACCTTC.

The chain recombines TRBV7-2 with TRBJ2-3; D remains unclear. V was trimmed by 6 bases and J by 0 bases, leaving 10 bases between them. The CDR3 sequence is 14 residues long. CDR1 SGHTA and CDR2 FQGNSA come from the germline V gene. In DNA, the CDR3 is TGTGCCAGCAGGGGGTTGTCTAGCACAGATACGCAGTATTTT. Its translation: CASRGLSSTDTQYF.